The 22 T cell receptor beta chains listed next were all sequenced from one sample in a study of blood T cell repertoires in COVID-19. TCRdb's copy holds only in-frame clones and misses some; the assay was immunoSEQ multiplex PCR. The sample has hundreds of thousands of clones; around 80% are singletons. Sequencing used peripheral blood. The receptors were gathered from a woman in her twenties or thirties with COVID-19, enrolled during active disease.

The chain recombines TRBV28 with TRBJ2-3; 8 bases are a match to TRBD1. This CDR3 spans 18 amino acids. V was pared by 3 bases and J by 4 bases, with 15 bases of the junction left unmatched. Germline V gene lookup returns CDR1 MDHEN and CDR2 SYDVKM. CDR3 nucleotide sequence: TGTGCCAGCAGTTTCCCCTTTATAGACAGGGGCGACGCAGATACGCAGTATTTT. Residues: CASSFPFIDRGDADTQYF.

The rearrangement links TRBV19 to TRBJ1-5; D is unresolved. The CDR3 loop spans 13 amino acids. Germline V gene data show CDR1 as LNHDA and CDR2 as SQIVND (reference sequence). Deletions cut 3 bases from V and 4 bases from J, with 7 bases between. CDR3 sequence reads: CASSMRANQPQHF. The CDR3 region has the DNA TGTGCCAGTAGTATGAGGGCGAATCAGCCCCAGCATTTT. Using reference TRBV19 and TRBJ1-5 for the parts outside the CDR3, the full variable domain is DGGITQSPKYLFRKEGQNVTLSCEQNLNHDAMYWYRQDPGQGLRLIYYSQIVNDFQKGDIAEGYSVSREKKESFPLTVTSAQKNPTAFYLCASSMRANQPQHFGDGTRLSIL.

The V and J genes are TRBV27 and TRBJ2-1; D may be TRBD1 (6 bases). The germline V gene has CDR1 MNHEY and CDR2 SMNVEV (reference sequence). This CDR3 contains 15 residues. V was clipped by 2 bases and J by 1 base, with 9 bases between them. For the CDR3, the DNA is TGTGCCAGCAGTTTAACGGGGACATCCTACAATGAGCAGTTCTTC. Protein product: CASSLTGTSYNEQFF.

This rearrangement joins TRBV29-1 to TRBJ2-1, with 9 bases identical to TRBD2. Germline CDR1 reads SQVTM; CDR2 reads ANQGSEA. V lost 1 base to trimming and J lost 7 bases; unmatched junction nucleotides: 14. The CDR3 loop spans 17 amino acids. The CDR3, as DNA: TGCAGCGTTGAAGGGGTTCTAGCGGGGCTCTTTAGAAATGAGCAGTTCTTC. Protein product: CSVEGVLAGLFRNEQFF.

The chain recombines TRBV2 with TRBJ2-5; D might be TRBD2 (7 bases). The germline V and J ends were trimmed by 10 bases and 1 base, with 13 bases remaining between them. The CDR3 has 13 residues. Germline-derived CDR1 and CDR2 are SNHLY and FYNNEI. CDR3 bases: TGTGCCACCCAGGGAGGGGGCCAAGAGACCCAGTACTTC. Translating it yields CATQGGGQETQYF.

This sequence joins TRBV6-8 and TRBJ2-4; D possibly corresponds to TRBD2 (5 bases). The CDR3 totals 14 residues. The germline V gene has CDR1 MNHGY and CDR2 SAAAGT. V gave up 7 bases and J gave up 1 base, with 11 bases separating them. CDR3 loop: CASISGTAKNIQYF. Here the CDR3 DNA reads TGTGCCAGCATCTCGGGAACGGCCAAAAACATTCAGTACTTC.

To note about this clone: This sample includes further DNA sequences coding for the same CDR3. The rearrangement uses TRBV9 and TRBJ1-1; a weak D match, TRBD1 (5 bases). V lost 4 bases, J lost 1 base, and 8 bases lay in between. Germline V CDR1 and CDR2: SGDLS, YYNGEE. This CDR3 contains 13 residues. The CDR3, as DNA: TGTGCCAGCAGCCCGGGGGGGAACACTGAAGCTTTCTTT. Translation gives CASSPGGNTEAFF.

This CDR3 is CASSSTEFQETQYF. The CDR3 nucleotides read TGTGCCAGCAGCTCAACAGAATTCCAAGAGACCCAGTACTTC. The rearrangement links TRBV7-9 to TRBJ2-5; D is undetermined. Trimming removed 4 bases at V and 1 base at J, with 10 bases between. This CDR3 comprises 14 residues. CDR1 SEHNR and CDR2 FQNEAQ come from the germline V gene (reference sequence).

This clone came up once. This chain uses TRBV5-6 with TRBJ2-7, with D uncertain. The CDR3 extends over 14 amino acids. CDR1 and CDR2 (germline): SGHDT, YYEEEE. V lost 0 bases and J lost 9, with 16 bases in between. The chain's CDR3 is CASSLEVASSRQYF. Here the CDR3 DNA reads TGTGCCAGCAGCTTGGAAGTTGCGAGTTCGCGGCAGTACTTC.

The chain has TRBV7-2 and TRBJ1-2; the match to TRBD1 covers 8 bases. The J segment lost 0 bases and the V segment lost 3 bases, leaving 6 bases of the junction unmatched. The V gene's germline CDR1 is SGHTA and CDR2 FQGNSA. The CDR3 covers 16 residues. The CDR3 sequence is CASSLGDRSPNYGYTF. In DNA form, the CDR3 reads TGTGCCAGCAGCTTGGGGGACAGGTCACCTAACTATGGCTACACCTTC.

The chain is built from TRBV29-1 and TRBJ1-2; D may be TRBD1 (6 bases). Germline V gene data show CDR1 as SQVTM and CDR2 as ANQGSEA. The V end was cut by 7 bases, the J end by 3 bases, with 12 bases between. The length of the CDR3 is 12 residues. CDR3: CSAYSGDYGYTF. The CDR3 bases are TGCAGCGCCTACTCAGGGGACTATGGCTACACCTTC.

The chain uses TRBV12-3 or TRBV12-4 and TRBJ2-7, with D perhaps matching TRBD1 (5 bases). V lost 3 bases and J lost 2, with 8 bases in between. The CDR3 loop spans 13 amino acids. The CDR3 DNA follows: TGTGCCAGCAGTTTTACAGGAGCCTACGAGCAGTACTTC. The encoded protein is CASSFTGAYEQYF.

This clone was recorded a few times. The chain links TRBV19 to TRBJ1-1; 7 nucleotides match TRBD1. The CDR3 runs to 13 residues. V lost 3 bases and J lost 11; bases outside the gene matches: 9. Germline lookup yields CDR1 LNHDA and CDR2 SQIVND (reference sequence). The CDR3 loop reads CASSIGTVPLAFF. DNA for the CDR3: TGTGCCAGTAGTATTGGGACAGTGCCTTTGGCTTTCTTT.

This clone was seen only a few times. This chain joins TRBV6-5 and TRBJ2-1; possibly TRBD2 for D (6 bases). Germline V gene data show CDR1 as MNHEY and CDR2 as SVGAGI. V lost 6 bases and J lost 6, with 15 bases in between. The CDR3 extends over 14 amino acids. The CDR3: CASSLARGVNEQFF. CDR3 DNA sequence: TGTGCCAGCAGCCTAGCGAGAGGGGTCAATGAGCAGTTCTTC.

The chain uses TRBV5-1 and TRBJ2-1; TRBD1 is a possible D gene (5 bases). The CDR3 length is 13 residues. Germline V gene lookup returns CDR1 SGHRS and CDR2 YFSETQ. Between the trimmed V and J ends, which lost 8 bases and 5 bases, there was a span of 14 bases. The CDR3 loop reads CASGYQGDNEQFF. The DNA of the CDR3 is TGCGCCAGTGGCTACCAAGGGGACAATGAGCAGTTCTTC.

Note on this clone: Additional DNA sequences in this sample encode the identical CDR3. The chain couples TRBV12-3 or TRBV12-4 to TRBJ2-7, with 7 bases matching TRBD2. The CDR3 has 13 residues. Trimming removed 3 bases from V and 2 bases from J; junction bases left unmatched: 1. The DNA for the CDR3 is TGTGCCAGCAGTTTCGGGACTACCTACGAGCAGTACTTC. This gives the protein CASSFGTTYEQYF.

J is TRBJ2-5 and V is TRBV5-4; 8 bases are shared with TRBD2. Germline V gene sequence: CDR1 SGHNT, CDR2 YYREEE (reference sequence). J lost 5 bases, V lost 0 bases, and 9 bases had no gene match. The CDR3 runs to 16 residues. The CDR3 is CASSLVIKRERETQYF. The CDR3 region has the DNA TGTGCCAGCAGCTTGGTGATCAAGCGGGAGCGCGAGACCCAGTACTTC. Together with reference TRBV5-4 and TRBJ2-5, the CDR3 gives the full variable domain: ETGVTQSPTHLIKTRGQQVTLRCSSQSGHNTVSWYQQALGQGPQFIFQYYREEENGRGNFPPRFSGLQFPNYSSELNVNALELDDSALYLCASSLVIKRERETQYFGPGTRLLVL.

This CDR3 is CASSSLSRTGSVATGELFF. CDR3 nucleotides: TGTGCCAGCAGTTCCCTTAGCCGGACAGGGAGTGTAGCCACCGGGGAGCTGTTTTTT. This chain uses TRBV6-2 or TRBV6-3 with TRBJ2-2, with TRBD1 identical over 8 bases. The CDR3 has 19 amino acids. V lost 4 bases, J lost 4 bases, and 17 bases stayed unmatched. Germline V lookup: CDR1 MNHEY, CDR2 SVGEGT.

The J gene is TRBJ1-3, the V gene TRBV12-3 or TRBV12-4, with TRBD1 matching 8 bases. V shed 6 bases and J 16 bases; nucleotides not matched to a gene: 11. The CDR3 loop spans 12 amino acids. CDR3: CASSSKGTGEYF. CDR3 coding DNA: TGTGCCAGCAGCAGCAAAGGGACAGGAGAGTATTTT.

This chain connects TRBV28 to TRBJ1-4; 8 bases are a match to TRBD1. The CDR3 contains 17 residues. Looked up from germline, CDR1 is MDHEN and CDR2 is SYDVKM. V was pared by 5 bases and J by 0 bases, with 8 bases of the junction left unmatched. The CDR3 DNA reads as TGTGCCAGCAGTCTACGACAGGGGAAGGCAACTAATGAAAAACTGTTTTTT. It codes for CASSLRQGKATNEKLFF.

This clone was found once. This chain links TRBV9 with TRBJ1-6; unclear D gene. V dropped 0 bases and J dropped 7 bases, with 14 bases sitting between them. CDR1 is SGDLS, CDR2 YYNGEE, per germline. The CDR3 spans 16 residues. CDR3 in DNA: TGTGCCAGCAGCGTAGGAAGAATGGCGGAAAATTCACCCCTCCACTTT. This translates into CASSVGRMAENSPLHF.

The chain combines TRBV11-2 with TRBJ1-2; no firm D call. The V gene lost 6 bases and the J gene lost 3 bases, with 17 bases spanning the gap. The CDR3 totals 15 residues. Germline CDR1 is SGHAT and CDR2 is FQNNGV. The CDR3: CASRPAPGIHYGYTF. In nucleotides, the CDR3 is TGTGCCAGCAGGCCCGCCCCGGGTATCCACTATGGCTACACCTTC.